The source of this TCR beta chain is a study of Ad26.COV2.S vaccination and SARS-CoV-2 variants. Study context: The COV1001 Ad26.COV2.S trial arm included the donor. General study results and limits: People who got the vaccine had more spike-specific TCR breadth than people who got placebo.

On this clone itself: What it binds is unknown.

Data came from immunoSEQ multiplex PCR; TCRdb stores just in-frame clones and leaves some out. The data hold over 400,000 clones, with roughly 90% observed a single time. Germline V gene lookup returns CDR1 MNHEY and CDR2 SVGAGI. The V end lost 10 bases, the J end lost 2 bases, and 12 bases lay between the germline ends. The CDR3 is made up of 13 amino acids. Treatment denoted: around 19 received Ad26.COV2.S at low or high dose, single or two shots; 5 received placebo; per-sample allocation not given. The study sampled participants on day 63 after the first vaccine or placebo injection. Sequencing was performed on peripheral blood, taken in a trial of Ad26.COV2.S vaccine versus placebo. This chain joins TRBV6-5 and TRBJ1-5; D is uncertain. The clonotype comes from a person aged 18-60 years who received the Ad26.COV2.S COVID-19 vaccine or a placebo. The CDR3 is CAIGWDGNQPQHF. Here the CDR3 DNA reads TGTGCCATCGGGTGGGATGGCAATCAGCCCCAGCATTTT.